Listed below are T cell receptor beta chains from one sample, sequenced in a study of CD8+ T cells in alopecia areata. Produced via immunoSEQ multiplex PCR; TCRdb's table is partial and in-frame only. This sample has over 90,000 clones, with 85% to 90% found just once. The specimen comprised CD8+ T cells sorted from blood, sampled at approximately week 30, from a patient treated with tofacitinib. All receptors derive from a human donor with alopecia areata. CDR3s include the opening cysteine and the closing phenylalanine or tryptophan. A D gene is named only where the DNA matches it firmly. Clone size, where shown, is once, few, many, or a class for clones that have expanded.

>.|TRBJ2-3|.|TRBV9
TGTGCCAGCAGCGGGGGGACCCGCACAGATACGCAGTATTTT
CASSGGTRTDTQYF
>.|TRBJ2-1|.|TRBV21-1
TGTGCCAGCAGCAAAGCCATCCGGGACAGCCATAGCGGGGGGCCTCTTCAGTTCTTC
CASSKAIRDSHSGGPLQFF
>.|TRBJ2-7|.|TRBV6-5
TGTGCCAGCAGTTTCTCATATGGGCCAGCCATGTACGAGCAGTACTTC
CASSFSYGPAMYEQYF
>.|TRBJ2-7|TRBD2|TRBV7-9
TGTGCCAGCAGCTTAACTAGCGGGAGTTACGAGCAGTACTTC
CASSLTSGSYEQYF
>few|TRBJ2-3|.|TRBV29-1
TGCAGCGTTGACAGTCCATACTCAGATACGCAGTATTTT
CSVDSPYSDTQYF
>.|TRBJ2-1|TRBD2|TRBV9
TGTGCCAGCAGCGTAGGGGGGAGCGGGAGAAATGAGCAGTTCTTC
CASSVGGSGRNEQFF
>.|TRBJ2-5|.|TRBV11-3
TGTGCCAGCAGCTTAGAGGCAGGGGAGGGAGAGACCCAGTACTTC
CASSLEAGEGETQYF
>.|TRBJ2-1|.|TRBV27
TGTGCCAGCAGTCCGGACTCGACCGGACACAATGAGCAGTTCTTC
CASSPDSTGHNEQFF
>.|TRBJ1-5|.|TRBV2
TGTGCCAGCAGTGAAGCAGGAGGGGCCGGGAGTCAGCCCCAGCATTTT
CASSEAGGAGSQPQHF
>.|TRBJ2-1|.|TRBV2
TGTGCCAGCACCCCGACTGACCTCAATGAGCAGTTCTTC
CASTPTDLNEQFF
>.|TRBJ2-1|.|TRBV19
TGTGCCAGTAGTTGGGGGACCCGGGGTAGTGAGCAGTTCTTC
CASSWGTRGSEQFF
>.|TRBJ2-3|.|TRBV29-1
TGCAGCGTCAGGGCGGCTAGCACAGATACGCAGTATTTT
CSVRAASTDTQYF
>few|TRBJ2-3|TRBD2|TRBV29-1
TGCAGCGCTAAAGTAGCGGGAGCAGATACGCAGTATTTT
CSAKVAGADTQYF
>.|TRBJ1-1|.|TRBV4-1
TGCGCCAGCAGCCAAGATAGGAACACTGAAGCTTTCTTT
CASSQDRNTEAFF
>.|TRBJ2-7|.|TRBV27
TGTGCCAGCAGGCTAAGTAGCGGAGTCCTTTACGAGCAGTACTTC
CASRLSSGVLYEQYF
>.|TRBJ2-7|.|TRBV5-1
TGCGCCAGCAGCTTGGGGACAGCGGCCTACGAGCAGTACTTC
CASSLGTAAYEQYF
>.|TRBJ2-5|.|TRBV5-4
TGTGCCAGCAGCCCCCTCGGACTTGAGACCCAGTACTTC
CASSPLGLETQYF
>.|TRBJ2-7|.|TRBV30
TGTGCCTGGAGTAAAACAGGGCTTACCTACGAGCAGTACTTC
CAWSKTGLTYEQYF